The 29 T cell receptor beta chains reported below all come from one sample, sequenced in a study of T cell responses to AZD1222 COVID-19 vaccine. Repertoires were generated with immunoSEQ multiplex PCR, while TCRdb's copy carries only in-frame clones and drops some. The sample carries about 20,000 clones, about four fifths recorded once. Sequencing used peripheral blood, obtained 28 days after the second AZD1222 dose. The receptors here all came from an adult who received the AZD1222 COVID-19 vaccine.

This chain uses TRBV9 with TRBJ1-2; D is undetermined. The CDR3 is made up of 12 amino acids. Trimming removed 0 bases from V and 3 bases from J, with 3 bases in between. Germline values: CDR1 SGDLS, CDR2 YYNGEE. The CDR3 DNA reads as TGTGCCAGCAGCGTAGGTTACTATGGCTACACCTTC. Its protein product is CASSVGYYGYTF.

The gene calls are TRBV24-1 and TRBJ2-5, with D perhaps given as TRBD1 or TRBD2 (5 bases each). Germline V CDR1 and CDR2: KGHDR, SFDVKD. The CDR3 sequence is 17 residues long. Trimming stripped 1 base from V and 5 bases from J, with 19 bases between. The CDR3 sequence: CATSDFRDGPPAETQYF. The CDR3 DNA sequence: TGTGCCACCAGTGATTTTAGGGACGGACCTCCCGCGGAGACCCAGTACTTC.

V gene TRBV28 combines with J gene TRBJ2-1; D is perhaps TRBD2 (5 bases). The CDR3 runs to 13 residues. Per the germline V gene, CDR1 is MDHEN and CDR2 is SYDVKM. V was pared by 5 bases and J by 6 bases, with 11 bases between. The CDR3 here is CASSIGGGNEQFF. In DNA form, the CDR3 reads TGTGCCAGCAGTATCGGAGGCGGCAATGAGCAGTTCTTC.

This chain connects TRBV6-2 or TRBV6-3 to TRBJ1-5, with D maybe TRBD1 (5 bases). Germline lookup yields CDR1 MNHEY and CDR2 SVGEGT. The CDR3 totals 15 residues. Trimming removed 0 bases from V and 3 bases from J, with 9 bases in between. CDR3 nucleotide sequence: TGTGCCAGCAGTTACTCGGGACGGAACAATCAGCCCCAGCATTTT. Translation: CASSYSGRNNQPQHF.

The chain has TRBV7-9 and TRBJ2-6; TRBD1 aligns across 7 bases. Germline CDR1 SEHNR, CDR2 FQNEAQ (reference sequence). The CDR3 extends over 16 amino acids. Unmatched junction bases numbered 9, after V lost 10 bases and J lost 0 bases. Here the CDR3 DNA reads TGTGCCACCGAACGAGGGGGCAGCTCTGGGGCCAACGTCCTGACTTTC. Encoded protein: CATERGGSSGANVLTF.

The rearrangement links TRBV11-2 to TRBJ2-1, with D unresolved. The length of the CDR3 is 13 residues. Trimming took off 4 bases at V and 6 bases at J, with 10 bases between the two ends. Germline V gene data show CDR1 as SGHAT and CDR2 as FQNNGV. DNA for the CDR3: TGTGCCAGCAGCTCTGTTTGGGGCAATGAGCAGTTCTTC. Translating it yields CASSSVWGNEQFF.

The V and J genes are TRBV2 and TRBJ2-1; D is uncertain. This CDR3 is built from 16 residues. V lost 2 bases to trimming and J lost 0 bases, with 11 bases between them. Germline V gene lookup returns CDR1 SNHLY and CDR2 FYNNEI. The CDR3 region is CASSESSARSYNEQFF. The CDR3 coding sequence is TGTGCCAGCAGTGAAAGTTCAGCCCGCTCCTACAATGAGCAGTTCTTC.

The V call is TRBV19, the J call TRBJ1-5; no firm D call. V was pared by 0 bases and J by 3 bases, with 12 bases between. Germline CDR1 is LNHDA and CDR2 is SQIVND (reference sequence). The CDR3 is made up of 16 amino acids. The chain's CDR3 is CASSIDYSGVNQPQHF. The CDR3 bases are TGTGCCAGTAGTATAGATTACTCTGGCGTCAATCAGCCCCAGCATTTT.

The table lists this clone with a count of one. The rearrangement uses TRBV6-4 and TRBJ2-7; 7 bases are a match to TRBD1. Trimming at V came to 6 bases and at J to 4 bases, leaving 27 bases not matched to a gene. The CDR3 length is 20 residues. Germline V gene data show CDR1 as MRHNA and CDR2 as SNTAGT. CDR3 loop: CASRSRDSPVGAWTIYEQYF. The CDR3 DNA sequence: TGTGCCAGCAGGTCCCGGGACAGCCCTGTAGGGGCCTGGACCATTTACGAGCAGTACTTC.

This clone was recorded once. The rearrangement uses TRBV11-2 and TRBJ2-1, with a weak D call TRBD2 (6 bases). Trimming shortened V by 1 base and J by 5 bases, and 9 bases separated the two germline ends. Germline V lookup: CDR1 SGHAT, CDR2 FQNNGV. CDR3 length: 14 amino acids. CDR3: CASSLVASDNEQFF. The DNA for the CDR3 is TGTGCCAGCAGCTTAGTTGCTAGCGACAATGAGCAGTTCTTC.

The V and J genes are TRBV7-8 and TRBJ2-7; D perhaps matches TRBD1 (5 bases). Germline-derived CDR1 and CDR2 are SGHVS and FQNEAQ. Trimming removed 0 bases from V and 2 bases from J, with 8 bases in between. The CDR3 runs to 14 residues. The CDR3 here is CASSLAETAYEQYF. The DNA of the CDR3 is TGTGCCAGCAGCTTAGCCGAGACAGCCTACGAGCAGTACTTC. The full variable domain, its missing parts supplied by reference TRBV7-8 and TRBJ2-7, is GAGVSQSPRYKVAKRGQDVALRCDPISGHVSLFWYQQALGQGPEFLTYFQNEAQLDKSGLPSDRFFAERPEGSVSTLKIQRTQQEDSAVYLCASSLAETAYEQYFGPGTRLTVT.

The chain couples TRBV9 to TRBJ2-2; the match to TRBD1 covers 7 bases. Germline values: CDR1 SGDLS, CDR2 YYNGEE. Trimming removed 5 bases from V and 1 base from J; junction bases left unmatched: 2. The CDR3 covers 14 residues. The CDR3 here is CASRGTVNTGELFF. CDR3 bases: TGTGCCAGCAGGGGGACAGTGAACACCGGGGAGCTGTTTTTT. Full variable domain (rest looked up from reference TRBV9 and TRBJ2-2): DSGVTQTPKHLITATGQRVTLRCSPRSGDLSVYWYQQSLDQGLQFLIQYYNGEERAKGNILERFSAQQFPDLHSELNLSSLELGDSALYFCASRGTVNTGELFFGEGSRLTVL.

J is TRBJ1-5 and V is TRBV7-6; 8 positions match TRBD1. V was clipped by 3 bases and J by 1 base; unmatched bases: 2. The CDR3 has 15 amino acids. CDR1 and CDR2 from the germline V gene are SGHVS and FNYEAQ. CDR3 protein: CASSFGTGSNQPQHF. The DNA of the CDR3 is TGTGCCAGCAGCTTCGGGACAGGAAGCAATCAGCCCCAGCATTTT.

The chain recombines TRBV7-6 with TRBJ2-7, with D maybe TRBD2 (5 bases). Germline values: CDR1 SGHVS, CDR2 FNYEAQ. The CDR3 has 14 amino acids. V dropped 4 bases and J dropped 2 bases, with 12 bases sitting between them. CDR3 coding DNA: TGTGCCAGCAGCTCCAGGACTCCTCCCTACGAGCAGTACTTC. It codes for CASSSRTPPYEQYF.

The CDR3 coding sequence is TGTGCCAGCAGCAGCAAACAGGGGGCGCCGGGCGAGCAGTACTTC. Protein: CASSSKQGAPGEQYF. The J gene is TRBJ2-7, the V gene TRBV11-2; 9 positions match TRBD1. Unmatched junction bases numbered 11, after V lost 5 bases and J lost 6 bases. The CDR3 is made up of 15 amino acids. Germline V gene sequence: CDR1 SGHAT, CDR2 FQNNGV.

By share, this clone ranks as large. The chain recombines TRBV6-4 with TRBJ2-3, with 10 bases lining up with TRBD1. CDR1 MRHNA and CDR2 SNTAGT come from the germline V gene. J gave up 1 base and V 2 bases, and 0 bases lay outside the gene matches. CDR3 size: 15 residues. CDR3 bases: TGTGCCAGCAGTGACGGGACAGGGGGCACAGATACGCAGTATTTT. Protein product: CASSDGTGGTDTQYF.

The chain has TRBV5-8 and TRBJ2-7; TRBD1 agrees at 9 bases. Germline lookup yields CDR1 SGHTS and CDR2 YDEGEE. This CDR3 has 14 residues. V was clipped by 4 bases and J by 4 bases; unmatched bases: 6. CDR3 protein: CASSRGQGSYEQYF. Here the CDR3 DNA reads TGTGCCAGCAGCCGAGGACAGGGGAGTTACGAGCAGTACTTC. Together with reference TRBV5-8 and TRBJ2-7, the CDR3 gives the full variable domain: EAGVTQSPTHLIKTRGQQATLRCSPISGHTSVYWYQQALGLGLQFLLWYDEGEERNRGNFPPRFSGRQFPNYSSELNVNALELEDSALYLCASSRGQGSYEQYFGPGTRLTVT.

V gene TRBV4-1 combines with J gene TRBJ1-4, with D perhaps matching TRBD1 (6 bases). The CDR3 is made up of 16 amino acids. Trimming pared 4 bases from V and 7 bases from J, leaving 19 bases between. CDR1 is MGHRA, CDR2 YSYEKL, per germline. The CDR3 bases are TGCGCCAGCAGCCCCCAGGGGCACAGTGACGGTGAAAAACTGTTTTTT. This gives the protein CASSPQGHSDGEKLFF.

J is TRBJ2-1 and V is TRBV5-1; the match to TRBD2 covers 7 bases. Unmatched junction bases numbered 12, after V lost 0 bases and J lost 9 bases. Germline values: CDR1 SGHRS, CDR2 YFSETQ. This CDR3 has 16 residues. The chain's CDR3 is CASSLVASGTLGEQFF. CDR3 sequence (DNA): TGCGCCAGCAGCTTGGTGGCTAGCGGAACCCTAGGTGAGCAGTTCTTC.

The chain joins TRBV4-2 to TRBJ2-3, with 7 bases that match TRBD2. Trimming at V came to 6 bases and at J to 0 bases, leaving 6 bases not matched to a gene. The length of the CDR3 is 15 residues. Germline values: CDR1 LGHNA, CDR2 YNFKEQ. The CDR3 is CASRVASGSTDTQYF. CDR3 DNA sequence: TGTGCCAGCAGGGTCGCTAGCGGAAGCACAGATACGCAGTATTTT.

The rearrangement uses TRBV12-2 and TRBJ2-1; no DNA check was done on the table's D call, TRBD2. TRBV12-2 is noted as a pseudogene. This CDR3 spans 17 amino acids. Written as DNA, the CDR3 is TGTGCAAGTCGCCCCGCCGGGCTAGCGCACTCCTACAATGAGCAGTTCTTC. Amino acid sequence: CASRPAGLAHSYNEQFF.

This chain uses TRBV7-8 with TRBJ2-7, with D unclear. The CDR3 has 14 residues. Looked up from germline, CDR1 is SGHVS and CDR2 is FQNEAQ. Trimming took 1 base from V and 3 from J, leaving 10 bases between them. The CDR3 DNA follows: TGTGCCAGCAGCTTAGTCCCAGGAAACTACGAGCAGTACTTC. Its translation: CASSLVPGNYEQYF. Full variable domain (outside the CDR3, taken from reference TRBV7-8 and TRBJ2-7): GAGVSQSPRYKVAKRGQDVALRCDPISGHVSLFWYQQALGQGPEFLTYFQNEAQLDKSGLPSDRFFAERPEGSVSTLKIQRTQQEDSAVYLCASSLVPGNYEQYFGPGTRLTVT.

V is TRBV14 and J is TRBJ2-1, with D tentatively TRBD2 (6 bases). This CDR3 has 16 residues. CDR1 and CDR2 from the germline V gene are SGHDN and FVKESK. The V and J ends lost 4 bases and 5 bases respectively, with 18 bases between them. In DNA, the CDR3 is TGTGCCAGCAGCCCCTGGACTAAGAGATTAAACAATGAGCAGTTCTTC. Its protein product is CASSPWTKRLNNEQFF. The full variable domain, completed using reference TRBV14 and TRBJ2-1, is EAGVTQFPSHSVIEKGQTVTLRCDPISGHDNLYWYRRVMGKEIKFLLHFVKESKQDESGMPNNRFLAERTGGTYSTLKVQPAELEDSGVYFCASSPWTKRLNNEQFFGPGTRLTVL.

This clone occurred a few times. The chain couples TRBV4-3 to TRBJ2-7; maybe TRBD2 (5 bases). Per the germline V gene, CDR1 is LGHNA and CDR2 is YSLEER. Between the trimmed V and J ends, which lost 0 bases and 3 bases, there was a span of 6 bases. This CDR3 region has 13 residues. The CDR3 is CASSQDRDYEQYF. The CDR3 coding sequence is TGCGCCAGCAGCCAAGACCGGGACTACGAGCAGTACTTC.

The V call is TRBV7-8, the J call TRBJ1-1; TRBD1 aligns across 8 bases. J gave up 2 bases and V 3 bases, and 17 bases lay outside the gene matches. This CDR3 comprises 19 residues. Germline V lookup: CDR1 SGHVS, CDR2 FQNEAQ. In nucleotides, the CDR3 is TGTGCCAGCAGCTTCTACGTTGGCACCAGGGGGCAGACTAACACTGAAGCTTTCTTT. It codes for CASSFYVGTRGQTNTEAFF.

The chain couples TRBV21-1 to TRBJ2-7; TRBD1, the table's D call, was not compared with the DNA. TRBV21-1 is designated a pseudogene. The CDR3 extends over 15 amino acids. The CDR3 nucleotides read TGTGCCAGCAGCACCGTAAAGGACAGGGAATACGAGCAGTACTTC. Translated: CASSTVKDREYEQYF.

The CDR3: CARRDMTSHSSEAFF. As DNA, the CDR3 is TGCGCCAGACGGGATATGACCTCCCACTCTTCTGAAGCTTTCTTT. This chain links TRBV10-1 with TRBJ1-1, with D hard to call. The CDR3 is 15 residues long. Germline V gives CDR1 WNHNN, CDR2 SYGVQD (reference sequence). V was shortened by 9 bases and J by 6 bases, with 23 bases between the two germline ends.

This clone appeared a single time. The chain joins TRBV19 to TRBJ1-5; 7 nucleotides line up with TRBD1. V shed 6 bases and J 1 base; nucleotides not matched to a gene: 9. The CDR3 length is 16 residues. Germline CDR1 reads LNHDA; CDR2 reads SQIVND (reference sequence). CDR3 protein: CASRGGLGLSNQPQHF. The CDR3 region has the DNA TGTGCCAGTAGAGGGGGCCTTGGGTTGAGCAATCAGCCCCAGCATTTT.

The CDR3 reads CASSPPLRVGGETQYF. The CDR3 region has the DNA TGTGCCAGCAGCCCCCCGTTGCGGGTGGGGGGGGAGACCCAGTACTTC. The chain is built from TRBV7-8 and TRBJ2-5, with TRBD2 matching over 7 bases. Losses at the gene ends were 5 bases for V and 5 bases for J; bases not matched to a gene: 14. Per germline, CDR1 SGHVS and CDR2 FQNEAQ. The CDR3 totals 16 residues.